The following is a T cell receptor beta chain sequence with its context. Between the trimmed V and J ends, which lost 2 bases and 0 bases, there was a span of 8 bases. There are 14 residues in the CDR3. Germline V gene data show CDR1 as ENHRY and CDR2 as SYGVKD. In the authors' workflow: Nucleated cell number was recorded as an estimate derived from reference gene primer amplification. Measured with immunoSEQ multiplex PCR; TCRdb has only the in-frame clones, and not every one. The V and J calls and clone size were taken over from that table, and D and trimming were inferred from the DNA. The data show 75,000 to 100,000 clones, over 80% seen once. This record comes from a study of blood T cell repertoires in COVID-19.

The rearrangement links TRBV10-3 to TRBJ2-7; D perhaps matches TRBD1 (5 bases). The sequence was collected from an elderly woman with acute or convalescent COVID-19. The sample consisted of peripheral blood. The CDR3 spells CAISEGHSSYEQYF. The CDR3 nucleotides read TGTGCCATCAGTGAGGGACACTCCTCCTACGAGCAGTACTTC.